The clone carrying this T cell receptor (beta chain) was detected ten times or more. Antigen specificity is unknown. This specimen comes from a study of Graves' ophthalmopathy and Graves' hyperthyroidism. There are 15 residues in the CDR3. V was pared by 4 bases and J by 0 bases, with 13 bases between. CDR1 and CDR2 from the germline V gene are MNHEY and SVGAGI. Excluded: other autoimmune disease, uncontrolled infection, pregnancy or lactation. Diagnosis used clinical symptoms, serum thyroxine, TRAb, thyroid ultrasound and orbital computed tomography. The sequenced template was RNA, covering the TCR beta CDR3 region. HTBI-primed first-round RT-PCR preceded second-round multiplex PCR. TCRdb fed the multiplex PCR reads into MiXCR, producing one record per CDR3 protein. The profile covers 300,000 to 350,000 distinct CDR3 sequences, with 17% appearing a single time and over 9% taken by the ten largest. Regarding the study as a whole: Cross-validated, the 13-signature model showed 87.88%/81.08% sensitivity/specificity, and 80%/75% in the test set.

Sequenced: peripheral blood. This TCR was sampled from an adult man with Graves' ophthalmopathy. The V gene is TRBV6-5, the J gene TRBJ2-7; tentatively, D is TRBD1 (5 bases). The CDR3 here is CASSSESTGSYEQYF. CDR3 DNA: TGTGCCAGCAGTTCGGAATCTACAGGCTCCTACGAGCAGTACTTC.